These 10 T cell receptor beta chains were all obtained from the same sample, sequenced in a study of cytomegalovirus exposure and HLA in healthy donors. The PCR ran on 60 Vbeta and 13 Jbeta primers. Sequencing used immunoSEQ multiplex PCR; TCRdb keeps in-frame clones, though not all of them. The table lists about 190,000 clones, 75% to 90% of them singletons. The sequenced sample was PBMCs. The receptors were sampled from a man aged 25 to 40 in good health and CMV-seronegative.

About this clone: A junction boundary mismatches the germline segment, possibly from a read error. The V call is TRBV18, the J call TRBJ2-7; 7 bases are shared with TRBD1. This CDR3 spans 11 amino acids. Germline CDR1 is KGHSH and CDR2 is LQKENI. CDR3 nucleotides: TGTGCCAGCCAAGGACAGGCCAAGGAACACTTC. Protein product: CASQGQAKEHF. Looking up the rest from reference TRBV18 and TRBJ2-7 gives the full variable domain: NAGVMQNPRHLVRRRGQEARLRCSPMKGHSHVYWYRQLPEEGLKFMVYLQKENIIDESGMPKERFSAEFPKEGPSILRIQQVVRGDSAAYFCASQGQAKEHFGPGTRLTVT.

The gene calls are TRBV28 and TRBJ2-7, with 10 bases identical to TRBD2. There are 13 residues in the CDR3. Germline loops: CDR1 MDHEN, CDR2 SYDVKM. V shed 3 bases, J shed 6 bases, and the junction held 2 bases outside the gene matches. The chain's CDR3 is CASSFSGRGEQYF. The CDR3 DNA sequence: TGTGCCAGCAGTTTCAGCGGGAGGGGCGAGCAGTACTTC.

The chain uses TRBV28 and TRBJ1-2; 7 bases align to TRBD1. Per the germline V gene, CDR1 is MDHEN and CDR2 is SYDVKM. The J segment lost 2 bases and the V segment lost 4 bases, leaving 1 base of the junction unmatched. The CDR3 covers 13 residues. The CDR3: CASSWGQNYGYTF. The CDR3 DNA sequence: TGTGCCAGCAGTTGGGGACAGAACTATGGCTACACCTTC.

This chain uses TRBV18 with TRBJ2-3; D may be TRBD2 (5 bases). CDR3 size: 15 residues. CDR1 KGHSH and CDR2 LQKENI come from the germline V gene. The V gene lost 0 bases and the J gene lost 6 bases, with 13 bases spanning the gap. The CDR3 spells CASSPPPDPGDTQYF. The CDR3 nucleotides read TGTGCCAGCTCACCACCCCCGGATCCGGGGGATACGCAGTATTTT.

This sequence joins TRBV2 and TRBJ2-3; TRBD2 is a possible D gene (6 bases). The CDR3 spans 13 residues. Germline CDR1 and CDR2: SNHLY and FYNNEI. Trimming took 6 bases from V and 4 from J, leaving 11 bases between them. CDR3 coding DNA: TGTGCCAGCAGAGGAGGGATCCCAGATACGCAGTATTTT. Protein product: CASRGGIPDTQYF.

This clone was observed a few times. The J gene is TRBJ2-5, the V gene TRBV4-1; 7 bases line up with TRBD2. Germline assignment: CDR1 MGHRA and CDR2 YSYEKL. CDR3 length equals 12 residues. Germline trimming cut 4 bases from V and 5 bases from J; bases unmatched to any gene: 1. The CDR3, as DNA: TGCGCCAGCAGCCCAGCGGGGGAGACCCAGTACTTC. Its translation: CASSPAGETQYF.

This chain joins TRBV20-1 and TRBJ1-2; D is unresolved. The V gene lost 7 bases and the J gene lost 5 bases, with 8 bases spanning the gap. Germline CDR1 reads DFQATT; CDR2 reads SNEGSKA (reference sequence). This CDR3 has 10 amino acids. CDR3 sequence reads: CSDDLYGYTF. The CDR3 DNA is TGCAGTGACGATCTATATGGCTACACCTTC.

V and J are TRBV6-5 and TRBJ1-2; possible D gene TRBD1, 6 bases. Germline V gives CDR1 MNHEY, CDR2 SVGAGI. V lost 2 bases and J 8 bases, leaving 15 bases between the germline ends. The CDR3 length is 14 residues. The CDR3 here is CASSYTGTFGGYTF. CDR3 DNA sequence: TGTGCCAGCAGTTACACGGGGACATTCGGCGGCTACACCTTC.

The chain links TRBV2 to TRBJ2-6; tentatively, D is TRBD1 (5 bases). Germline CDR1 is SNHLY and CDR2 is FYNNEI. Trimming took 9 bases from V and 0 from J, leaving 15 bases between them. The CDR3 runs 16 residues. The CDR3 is CARAGTGSSGANVLTF. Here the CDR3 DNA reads TGTGCCAGGGCAGGAACAGGCTCCTCTGGGGCCAACGTCCTGACTTTC.

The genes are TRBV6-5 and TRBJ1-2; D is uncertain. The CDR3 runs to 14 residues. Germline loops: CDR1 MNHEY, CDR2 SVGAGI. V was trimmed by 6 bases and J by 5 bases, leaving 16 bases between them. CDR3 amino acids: CASSRTTREYGYTF. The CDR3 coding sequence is TGTGCCAGCAGCCGCACCACGAGAGAGTATGGCTACACCTTC.